The rows below give T cell receptor beta chains drawn from one sample of a study of blood T cell repertoires in COVID-19. The method was immunoSEQ multiplex PCR; TCRdb's version includes in-frame clones alone and lacks a portion of them. The repertoire has around 100,000 clones, around nine tenths of them found once; the top ten carry about 5%. Sample: peripheral blood. Source of these receptors: a human donor in a cohort sampled during active COVID-19. CDR3s include the opening cysteine and the closing phenylalanine or tryptophan.

j_call v_call cdr3_aa
TRBJ1-1 TRBV10-1 CASSPYTGGVYTEAFF
TRBJ1-6 TRBV7-9 CASSLDRTGTYSPLHF
TRBJ2-7 TRBV29-1 CSARTGNPYEQYF
TRBJ1-5 TRBV27 CASSFGNQPQHF
TRBJ2-3 TRBV28 CASSPTASRATQYF
TRBJ2-3 TRBV6-5 CASKRASTDTQYF
TRBJ2-2 TRBV6-5 CASTGLALRTGELFF
TRBJ1-1 TRBV28 CASSLNPTGDTEAFF
TRBJ2-7 TRBV10-1 CASFRTGGRYEQYF
TRBJ1-6 TRBV6-5 CASSWVQSAIGSPLHF
TRBJ2-5 TRBV5-1 CASSYGQAGETQYF
TRBJ2-4 TRBV28 CASSPLGGLLAGQNIQYF
TRBJ2-5 TRBV19 CASSKVGTSQETQYF
TRBJ2-2 TRBV30 CAWSGGGRTGELFF
TRBJ2-1 TRBV10-3 CAITPGHPSYNEQFF
TRBJ1-4 TRBV11-2 CASSPMGGGTNEKLFF
TRBJ2-3 TRBV30 CAWTRGGLETDTQYF
TRBJ1-3 TRBV18 CASSPGGTGSGNTIYF
TRBJ1-2 TRBV30 CAWSRNTGANGYTF
TRBJ1-6 TRBV7-9 CASSLVDSPLHF
TRBJ1-4 TRBV7-8 CASKGEGGEKLFF
TRBJ1-2 TRBV5-4 CASSPLGGDYGYTF
TRBJ2-7 TRBV4-3 CASSQQGQGSYEQYF
TRBJ2-7 TRBV27 CASRPLGAGYEQYF
TRBJ1-5 TRBV6-2/TRBV6-3 CASSYEGALNQPQHF
TRBJ2-5 TRBV20-1 CSASYSGSLDGETQYF
TRBJ2-1 TRBV19 CASSLQGVYNEQFF
TRBJ2-4 TRBV12-3/TRBV12-4 CASSLGDRGPNAF
TRBJ2-7 TRBV7-2 CASSVRTGTLSYEQYF
TRBJ2-2 TRBV6-6 CASRLQGGHTGELFF
TRBJ2-1 TRBV5-1 CASSSLTSGSGNEQFF
TRBJ2-7 TRBV5-4 CASSRVGSGTYDGYEQYF
TRBJ1-1 TRBV9 CASSSDREKAFF